This T cell receptor beta chain was identified in a study of shared clonotypes between healthy human individuals. Whole-study results and caveats: Relative to memory subsets, naive subsets generally showed larger estimated richness. An anticipated effect of sequencing depth on clonotype sharing among donors was recognized.

Naive CD8 cells lacked CD45RO and underwent positive selection for CCR7, leaving out terminally differentiated effector memory CD45RA+ cells. There are 14 residues in the CDR3. CDR1 is SGHDT and CDR2 is YYEEEE in the germline V gene. With 0 bases clipped from V and 5 bases from J, the junction kept 1 base outside the gene matches. Profiled with immunoSEQ multiplex PCR; TCRdb holds only in-frame clones, not every one. This repertoire shows under 2,000,000 clones, roughly 95% found once; its top ten account for more than 0.9%. This clone is a singleton in its sample. What it recognizes is unknown. The source of this sequence is a man younger than 35 in good health. The sequencing sample was made of naive CD8+ T cells sorted from blood. The rearrangement links TRBV5-6 to TRBJ2-1; the match to TRBD1 covers 8 bases. The CDR3 nucleotides read TGTGCCAGCAGCTTGGGACAGGGGCACAATGAGCAGTTCTTC. It yields the protein CASSLGQGHNEQFF.